The 23 T cell receptor beta chains in this list originate from one sample, sequenced in a study of T cells in Graves' hyperthyroidism and ophthalmopathy. Amplification targeted TCR beta CDR3 regions from RNA transcripts. Researchers ran a first-round RT-PCR on the TCR CDR3 using the HTBI primer set. TCRdb processed the multiplex PCR reads anew with MiXCR; each CDR3 protein has one entry. In the table there are over 350,000 distinct CDR3 sequences, 14% to 15% of which are singletons. Sequencing was carried out using blood. The receptors shown here come from a man between 18 and 29 years old with Graves' ophthalmopathy.

This clonotype was counted only a few times. The chain couples TRBV4-2 to TRBJ1-2; 8 nucleotides match TRBD1. The trim removed 0 bases at V and 6 bases at J, leaving 3 bases unmatched. Germline V gene lookup returns CDR1 LGHNA and CDR2 YNFKEQ. The length of the CDR3 is 14 residues. The DNA for the CDR3 is TGTGCCAGCAGCCAAGACGGACAGGGAAATGGCTACACCTTC. Translating gives CASSQDGQGNGYTF.

This clonotype was detected many times. The rearrangement joins TRBV2 to TRBJ2-3; possibly TRBD1 for D (5 bases). The germline V and J ends were trimmed by 7 bases and 0 bases, with 14 bases remaining between them. The germline gives CDR1 SNHLY, CDR2 FYNNEI. The CDR3 runs to 15 residues. CDR3 bases: TGTGCCAGCAAGGGGTCCGCGGCTAGCACAGATACGCAGTATTTT. It yields the protein CASKGSAASTDTQYF.

This clonotype was counted at least ten times. The chain combines TRBV9 with TRBJ2-1; TRBD1 is a possible D gene (6 bases). This CDR3 has 13 residues. The V end was cut by 4 bases, the J end by 8 bases, with 13 bases between. Germline V lookup: CDR1 SGDLS, CDR2 YYNGEE. For the CDR3, the DNA is TGTGCCAGCAGCTCCTCAGGGGCCGATGAGCAGTTCTTC. Translating gives CASSSSGADEQFF.

This clonotype has at least ten counts. The V gene is TRBV2, the J gene TRBJ1-6; 8 bases line up with TRBD1. V shed 3 bases and J 5 bases; nucleotides not matched to a gene: 6. Germline V gene sequence: CDR1 SNHLY, CDR2 FYNNEI. This CDR3 has 16 residues. The DNA of the CDR3 is TGTGCCAGCAGTGACCCGACAGGGGTAAATAATTCACCCCTCCACTTT. Encoded protein: CASSDPTGVNNSPLHF. Combining the CDR3 with reference TRBV2 and TRBJ1-6 gives the whole variable domain EPEVTQTPSHQVTQMGQEVILRCVPISNHLYFYWYRQILGQKVEFLVSFYNNEISEKSEIFDDQFSVERPDGSNFTLKIRSTKLEDSAMYFCASSDPTGVNNSPLHFGNGTRLTVT.

This clonotype was detected ten times or more. The chain employs TRBV5-1 and TRBJ1-1; D might be TRBD1 (6 bases). The CDR3 loop spans 14 amino acids. Germline V gene lookup returns CDR1 SGHRS and CDR2 YFSETQ. V lost 0 bases to trimming and J lost 2 bases, with 8 bases between them. The chain's CDR3 is CASSLGDINTEAFF. The CDR3, as DNA: TGCGCCAGCAGCTTGGGGGACATAAACACTGAAGCTTTCTTT.

Many counts were recorded for this clonotype. The CDR3 DNA reads TGTGCCAGCAAGACTAGGGTCCACAATGAGCAGTTCTTC. Translation: CASKTRVHNEQFF. The chain carries TRBV7-2 and TRBJ2-1; maybe TRBD2 (6 bases). The germline V gene has CDR1 SGHTA and CDR2 FQGNSA. Between the trimmed V and J ends, which lost 7 bases and 5 bases, there was a span of 12 bases. The CDR3 spans 13 residues.

This clonotype has more than one count but fewer than ten. The chain combines TRBV29-1 with TRBJ1-2, with 12 bases lining up with TRBD1. The germline gives CDR1 SQVTM, CDR2 ANQGSEA. This CDR3 spans 14 amino acids. Trimming removed 6 bases from V and 4 bases from J; junction bases left unmatched: 6. CDR3 DNA: TGCAGCGTGGATGGGACAGGGGGCGCCTATGGCTACACCTTC. It translates to CSVDGTGGAYGYTF.

Ten or more counts support this clonotype. The V and J genes are TRBV3-1 and TRBJ2-1; D possibly matches TRBD1 or TRBD2 (6 bases each). CDR1 is LGHDT and CDR2 is YNNKEL in the germline V gene (reference sequence). The CDR3 length is 18 residues. The V gene lost 7 bases and the J gene lost 0 bases, with 22 bases spanning the gap. CDR3 nucleotides: TGTGCCAGCACCAAAGCGACAGGAGGGCGCAGCTCCTACAATGAGCAGTTCTTC. Its protein is CASTKATGGRSSYNEQFF.

This clonotype was observed many times. The V and J genes are TRBV7-3 and TRBJ2-3; a weak D match, TRBD2 (5 bases). Germline V lookup: CDR1 SGHTA, CDR2 FQGTGA. The CDR3 runs to 14 residues. Trimming took 2 bases from V and 5 from J, leaving 11 bases between them. This CDR3 is CASSLVGIRDTQYF. In DNA form, the CDR3 reads TGTGCCAGCAGCTTAGTCGGGATTAGAGATACGCAGTATTTT.

This clonotype occurred many times. The chain has TRBV7-2 and TRBJ1-5, with D possibly matching TRBD1 (5 bases). The germline V gene encodes CDR1 SGHTA and CDR2 FQGNSA. The CDR3 is 14 residues long. Trimming left V 4 bases short and J 2 bases short, with 9 bases between. The CDR3 here is CASSSWGGNQPQHF. CDR3 coding DNA: TGTGCCAGCAGCTCGTGGGGCGGCAATCAGCCCCAGCATTTT.

The rearrangement joins TRBV5-6 to TRBJ2-7; D assignment may be TRBD1 or TRBD2 (5 bases each). The ends were cut back, 5 bases at V and 4 bases at J, with 19 bases in the middle. The CDR3 has 15 amino acids. Germline CDR1 reads SGHDT; CDR2 reads YYEEEE. The CDR3 loop reads CASSPPRPGRYEQYF. CDR3 DNA: TGTGCCAGCAGTCCCCCAAGGCCGGGACGGTACGAGCAGTACTTC.

This clonotype was seen repeatedly, ten times or more. The J gene is TRBJ1-2, the V gene TRBV2; TRBD1 matches 7 bases. This CDR3 is built from 13 residues. V shed 6 bases and J 3 bases; nucleotides not matched to a gene: 4. Per germline, CDR1 SNHLY and CDR2 FYNNEI. For the CDR3, the DNA is TGTGCCAGCAGACCCGACAGGGACTATGGCTACACCTTC. Protein: CASRPDRDYGYTF.

This clonotype appeared many times. The chain uses TRBV12-3 or TRBV12-4 and TRBJ2-3, with 11 bases lining up with TRBD2. This CDR3 region has 14 residues. Germline trimming cut 8 bases from V and 5 bases from J; bases unmatched to any gene: 6. CDR3 nucleotide sequence: TGTGCCAGCGTAGCGGGGGGGCCGTTAGATACGCAGTATTTT. This sequence encodes CASVAGGPLDTQYF.

The chain joins TRBV11-1 to TRBJ1-2; unclear D gene. CDR3 length equals 14 residues. Germline V gene lookup returns CDR1 SGHAT and CDR2 FQDESV (reference sequence). The V end lost 7 bases, the J end lost 8 bases, and 20 bases lay between the germline ends. CDR3 DNA sequence: TGTGCCAGCACCAAGAGTCCTGGAATGGGAGGCTACACCTTC. It codes for CASTKSPGMGGYTF.

This clonotype was observed at least ten times. The genes are TRBV29-1 and TRBJ1-5; D possibly corresponds to TRBD1 (5 bases). V dropped 6 bases and J dropped 1 base, with 13 bases sitting between them. CDR1 is SQVTM, CDR2 ANQGSEA, per germline. CDR3 length equals 14 residues. CDR3 DNA sequence: TGCAGCGTCCGACCGACAGAGAGCAATCAGCCCCAGCATTTT. Its protein product is CSVRPTESNQPQHF.

At least ten counts were recorded for this clonotype. The chain is built from TRBV7-9 and TRBJ2-1; TRBD2 matches at 10 bases. V gave up 1 base and J gave up 3 bases; unmatched junction bases: 9. Germline V CDR1 and CDR2: SEHNR, FQNEAQ (reference sequence). The CDR3 spans 18 residues. The CDR3 here is CASSLDWAAGGLYNEQFF. DNA for the CDR3: TGTGCCAGCAGCTTAGATTGGGCAGCGGGAGGGCTCTACAATGAGCAGTTCTTC. The complete variable domain, with remaining parts taken from reference TRBV7-9 and TRBJ2-1, reads DTGVSQNPRHKITKRGQNVTFRCDPISEHNRLYWYRQTLGQGPEFLTYFQNEAQLEKSRLLSDRFSAERPKGSFSTLEIQRTEQGDSAMYLCASSLDWAAGGLYNEQFFGPGTRLTVL.

The J gene is TRBJ2-3, the V gene TRBV15; TRBD2 matches 12 bases. V lost 3 bases and J lost 4; bases outside the gene matches: 2. The CDR3 is made up of 15 amino acids. CDR1 is LNHNV, CDR2 YYDKDF, per germline (reference sequence). The CDR3 spells CATSRTSGSSDTQYF. The CDR3 nucleotides are TGTGCCACCAGCAGGACTAGCGGGAGTTCAGATACGCAGTATTTT.

As for this clonotype: A much larger clone differs by one base, so this may be a read error. The chain recombines TRBV18 with TRBJ2-7; TRBD2 might be the D (6 bases). Germline assignment: CDR1 KGHSH and CDR2 LQKENI. The CDR3 runs to 16 residues. The V and J ends lost 0 bases and 3 bases respectively, with 15 bases between them. The CDR3 DNA follows: TGTGCCAGCTCACCACCGGGAGCGGGCGGCCTCTACGAGCAGTACGTC. Translation: CASSPPGAGGLYEQYV.

This clonotype was detected ten times or more. This rearrangement joins TRBV30 to TRBJ2-7; D may be TRBD2 (6 bases). The ends were cut back, 4 bases at V and 4 bases at J, with 11 bases in the middle. CDR3 length: 12 residues. CDR1 GTSNPN and CDR2 SVGIG come from the germline V gene (reference sequence). CDR3 DNA: TGTGCCTGGATCCCGGGGGAGTACGAGCAGTACTTC. Translating gives CAWIPGEYEQYF.

Only a few counts were recorded for this clonotype. The J gene is TRBJ1-1, the V gene TRBV5-6, with unresolved D. CDR3 size: 15 residues. V dropped 0 bases and J dropped 4 bases, with 13 bases sitting between them. Germline V CDR1 and CDR2: SGHDT, YYEEEE. The CDR3: CASSLGVGRFTEAFF. The CDR3 DNA reads as TGTGCCAGCAGCTTGGGGGTAGGGAGGTTCACTGAAGCTTTCTTT.

The table lists this clonotype with many counts. The rearrangement uses TRBV29-1 and TRBJ2-1; 7 nucleotides line up with TRBD2. CDR1 and CDR2 from the germline V gene are SQVTM and ANQGSEA. The CDR3 length is 15 residues. V was pared by 1 base and J by 7 bases, with 10 bases of the junction left unmatched. CDR3 sequence: CSVEGSIGGRNEQFF. The CDR3 bases are TGCAGCGTTGAAGGGTCGATCGGGGGGAGGAATGAGCAGTTCTTC.

By share of the sample, this clonotype is medium-sized. The genes are TRBV11-2 and TRBJ2-5, with 7 bases lining up with TRBD2. Germline assignment: CDR1 SGHAT and CDR2 FQNNGV. V dropped 5 bases and J dropped 5; count of bases not matched to a gene: 5. There are 13 residues in the CDR3. CDR3 loop: CASSPGGGETQYF. The CDR3 region has the DNA TGTGCCAGCAGCCCCGGGGGAGGGGAGACCCAGTACTTC.

Turning to this clonotype: A junction boundary mismatches the germline segment, possibly from a read error. This rearrangement joins TRBV7-9 to TRBJ1-1; the match to TRBD1 covers 8 bases. The CDR3 sequence is 14 residues long. Germline loops: CDR1 SEHNR, CDR2 FQNEAQ (reference sequence). CDR3 amino acids: CAGSLQGEHTEAFF. The CDR3 coding sequence is TGTGCCGGCAGCTTACAGGGGGAACACACTGAAGCTTTCTTT.